This T cell receptor beta chain was sequenced for a study of blood T cell repertoires in COVID-19. Assay used: immunoSEQ multiplex PCR; TCRdb lists only in-frame clones, some missing. Among 250,000 or so clones listed, roughly 84% were seen once. Germline V gene lookup returns CDR1 LGHDT and CDR2 YNNKEL (reference sequence). The CDR3 length is 17 residues. Trimming left V 3 bases short and J 3 bases short, with 18 bases between. The V gene is TRBV3-1 (or the pseudogene TRBV3-2), the J gene TRBJ2-1; D is perhaps TRBD2 (6 bases). The sample taken for sequencing was peripheral blood. This TCR came from a middle-aged woman who had recovered from COVID-19. The CDR3 DNA is TGTGCCAGCAGCCAGCTCGAGGGGCGGGGCCTCTACAATGAGCAGTTCTTC. Residues: CASSQLEGRGLYNEQFF.